A single T cell receptor beta chain is shown here with its context. The sample belongs to a study of blood T cell repertoires in COVID-19. The germline V gene encodes CDR1 SGHNT and CDR2 YENEEA. V was clipped by 5 bases and J by 0 bases; unmatched bases: 9. The CDR3 sequence is 17 residues long. Sequencing used immunoSEQ multiplex PCR; TCRdb keeps in-frame clones, though not all of them. The data contain around 320,000 clones, approximately 85% of them singletons. The clonotype comes from a human donor in a cohort sampled during active COVID-19. The material sequenced was peripheral blood. The V call is TRBV11-3, the J call TRBJ2-1; 8 nucleotides agree with TRBD2. In DNA form, the CDR3 reads TGTGCCAGCAGCCCTTGGACTAGCCTTAGCTCCTACAATGAGCAGTTCTTC. This sequence encodes CASSPWTSLSSYNEQFF.